This T cell receptor beta chain is drawn from a study of cytomegalovirus exposure and HLA in healthy donors. Unmatched junction bases numbered 10, after V lost 6 bases and J lost 4 bases. This CDR3 contains 15 residues. Germline V CDR1 and CDR2: SGHVS, FQNEAQ. 13 Jbeta primers and 60 Vbeta primers were used for the PCR. This table comes from immunoSEQ multiplex PCR, and its TCRdb copy is limited to in-frame clones, with some not included. This table holds 120,000 to 150,000 clones, 70% to 90% found once. Worth noting for this clone: What it binds is not known.

Overall study findings and caveats: Relative to the approximately 680-donor mean, N-insertions were reportedly fewer in an Asian-associated ancestry cluster in a later analysis.

The TCR comes from a woman aged 40-49 years in good health and CMV-seronegative. The V and J genes are TRBV7-8 and TRBJ2-7; 9 bases map to TRBD2. The specimen sequenced was PBMCs. The DNA for the CDR3 is TGTGCCAGCAGTCCGGGCGGCGGGAGGGTTTACGAGCAGTACTTC. Its translation is CASSPGGGRVYEQYF.